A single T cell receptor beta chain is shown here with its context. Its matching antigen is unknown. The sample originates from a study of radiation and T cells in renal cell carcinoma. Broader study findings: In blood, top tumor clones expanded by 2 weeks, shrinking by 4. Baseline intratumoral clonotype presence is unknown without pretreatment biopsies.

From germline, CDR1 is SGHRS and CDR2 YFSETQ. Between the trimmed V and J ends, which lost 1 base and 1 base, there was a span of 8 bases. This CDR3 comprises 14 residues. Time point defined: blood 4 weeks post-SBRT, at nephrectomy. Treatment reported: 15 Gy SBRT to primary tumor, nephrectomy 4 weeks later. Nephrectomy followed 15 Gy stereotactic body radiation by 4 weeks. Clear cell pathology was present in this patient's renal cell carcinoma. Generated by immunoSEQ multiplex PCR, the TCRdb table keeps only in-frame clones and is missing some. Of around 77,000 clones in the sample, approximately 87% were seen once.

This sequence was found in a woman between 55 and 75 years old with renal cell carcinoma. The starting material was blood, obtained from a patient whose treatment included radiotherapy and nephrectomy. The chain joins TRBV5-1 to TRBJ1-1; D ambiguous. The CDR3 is CASSLTGTNTEAFF. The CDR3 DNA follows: TGCGCCAGCAGCTTGACGGGAACGAACACTGAAGCTTTCTTT.